This passage covers 13 T cell receptor beta chains from one sample sequenced in a study of T cell clonality in common variable immunodeficiency. Sequenced by immunoSEQ multiplex PCR; TCRdb stores in-frame clones only, minus some. The sample shows some 28,000 clones, none of them appearing just once. The sequenced sample consisted of peripheral blood mononuclear cells. The source of these receptors is a person between 18 and 75 years old in good health.

There are many counts of this clone. The read stops 3 residues short of the end of the CDR3; the missing end is completed from the germline J gene. The chain joins TRBV5-1 to TRBJ2-2, with TRBD2 as a possible D gene (5 bases). The CDR3 spans 14 residues. The germline CDR1 and CDR2 sequences are SGHRS and YFSETQ. V gave up 0 bases and J gave up 7 bases, with 10 bases separating them. The CDR3 spells CASSLDGVGGELFF. The covered CDR3 bases are TGCGCCAGCAGCTTGGACGGGGTCGGCGGGGAG.

This clone was observed at least ten times. The read finishes 3 residues shy of the CDR3 end, and the germline J gene is used to complete it. The rearrangement links TRBV14 to TRBJ1-4, with D perhaps matching TRBD1 (5 bases). The CDR3 runs 14 residues. Per germline, CDR1 SGHDN and CDR2 FVKESK. The V end lost 0 bases, the J end lost 7 bases, and 9 bases lay between the germline ends. CDR3 DNA, as far as it was read: TGTGCCAGCAGCCAAGACAGGAGGGGTGAAAAA. This sequence encodes CASSQDRRGEK. The full CDR3 sequence reads CASSQDRRGEKLFF. Combining the CDR3 with reference TRBV14 and TRBJ1-4 gives the whole variable domain EAGVTQFPSHSVIEKGQTVTLRCDPISGHDNLYWYRRVMGKEIKFLLHFVKESKQDESGMPNNRFLAERTGGTYSTLKVQPAELEDSGVYFCASSQDRRGEKLFFGSGTQLSVL.

This clone was seen only a few times. Coverage ceases 3 residues before the CDR3 finishes, and the germline J gene fills in the end. The chain links TRBV5-8 to TRBJ2-3; tentatively, D is TRBD1 (6 bases). Deletions cut 2 bases from V and 3 bases from J, with 10 bases between. Germline V gene sequence: CDR1 SGHTS, CDR2 YDEGEE. CDR3 length: 14 residues. The CDR3 protein is CASSFGGPTDTQYF. CDR3 bases read: TGTGCCAGCAGCTTTGGGGGCCCAACAGATACG.

There are many counts of this clone. The observed sequence ends 3 residues before the CDR3 terminus, with the missing tail filled in from the germline J gene. The chain recombines TRBV20-1 with TRBJ2-5, with 9 bases lining up with TRBD1. Germline V gene data show CDR1 as DFQATT and CDR2 as SNEGSKA (reference sequence). With V trimmed by 4 bases and J by 3 bases, 9 bases remained unmatched. The CDR3 sequence is 15 residues long. CDR3 DNA, as far as it was read: TGCAGTGCTACTAGGGACAGGGTAACGAAAGAGACC. Its protein is CSATRDRVTKET. The entire CDR3 protein is CSATRDRVTKETQYF.

This clone was recorded many times. CDR3 region: CASSPSAGFGNEQFF. Incomplete CDR3 DNA: TGTGCCAGCTCACCAAGCGCGGGGTTTGGCAATGAG. The chain recombines TRBV18 with TRBJ2-1; weak D call: TRBD2 (6 bases). The read gets to within 3 residues of the CDR3 end, and the germline J gene fills in the rest. Trimming cost V 2 bases and J 6 bases, with 14 bases left between them. This CDR3 has 15 residues. Germline CDR1 KGHSH, CDR2 LQKENI.

This clone was found many times. The read gets to within 3 residues of the CDR3 end, and the germline J gene fills in the rest. V gene TRBV6-4 combines with J gene TRBJ2-2; 8 bases align to TRBD1. This CDR3 spans 16 amino acids. V gave up 4 bases and J gave up 3 bases; unmatched junction bases: 7. Germline V gene lookup returns CDR1 MRHNA and CDR2 SNTAGT. The chain's CDR3 is CASSGQTGADTGELFF. The sequenced CDR3 bases are TGTGCCAGCAGTGGCCAGACAGGGGCGGACACCGGGGAG.

This clone was picked up many times. The read halts 3 residues ahead of the CDR3 end, with the missing end drawn from the germline J gene. The rearrangement joins TRBV18 to TRBJ2-7, with 9 positions matching TRBD2. Losses at the gene ends were 6 bases for V and 5 bases for J; bases not matched to a gene: 14. Looked up from germline, CDR1 is KGHSH and CDR2 is LQKENI. This CDR3 has 16 amino acids. This CDR3 is CASSLDRIAGVDEQYF. The sequenced CDR3 bases are TGTGCCAGCTCTCTCGACCGCATAGCGGGGGTAGACGAG.

This clone has just a few counts. The missing CDR3 end, 3 residues past where the read stops, is filled in from the germline J gene. The chain joins TRBV5-6 to TRBJ2-1; either TRBD1 or TRBD2 may supply D (5 bases each). CDR1 is SGHDT, CDR2 YYEEEE, per germline. The CDR3 sequence is 12 residues long. Trimming removed 6 bases at V and 8 bases at J, with 12 bases between. CDR3 DNA (partial): TGTGCCAGCACTCTCGAGGGGCATGAG. This translates into CASTLEGHE. The whole CDR3 reads CASTLEGHEQFF.

Comment on this clone: The read halts 3 residues ahead of the CDR3 end, with the missing end drawn from the germline J gene. The chain uses TRBV19 and TRBJ2-1; the match to TRBD2 covers 13 bases. The germline gives CDR1 LNHDA, CDR2 SQIVND (reference sequence). Germline trimming cut 0 bases from V and 8 bases from J; bases unmatched to any gene: 7. The CDR3 runs to 17 residues. CDR3: CASSIDTSGGAWDEQFF. Incomplete CDR3 DNA: TGTGCCAGTAGTATAGATACTAGCGGGGGGGCCTGGGATGAG.

This clone was counted ten times or more. With the read ending 3 residues before the CDR3 end, the germline J gene is used to fill in that end. The J gene is TRBJ2-5, the V gene TRBV7-2; 10 bases agree with TRBD1. J lost 4 bases, V lost 4 bases, and 3 bases had no gene match. The CDR3 loop spans 14 amino acids. The germline CDR1 and CDR2 sequences are SGHTA and FQGNSA. The CDR3 here is CASSSRQGAETQYF. CDR3 bases read: TGTGCCAGCAGCTCCCGACAGGGGGCAGAGACC.

This clone was counted at least ten times. The read finishes 3 residues shy of the CDR3 end, and the germline J gene is used to complete it. V and J are TRBV7-6 and TRBJ2-5, with 8 positions matching TRBD2. After removal of 6 bases from V and 5 bases from J, the junction contained 8 bases not matched to a gene. This CDR3 is built from 14 residues. The germline V gene encodes CDR1 SGHVS and CDR2 FNYEAQ. The CDR3 is CASRATGTRETQYF. CDR3 DNA, as far as it was read: TGTGCCAGCAGAGCAACCGGGACTAGGGAGACC.

Notes on this clone: The CDR3 end falls 3 residues outside the read, so it is completed with the germline J gene. The chain couples TRBV7-3 to TRBJ2-2, with 9 bases aligning to TRBD2. Trimming at V came to 0 bases and at J to 7 bases, leaving 3 bases not matched to a gene. CDR3 size: 15 residues. Germline CDR1 and CDR2: SGHTA and FQGTGA. CDR3 DNA, as far as it was read: TGTGCCAGCAGCTTAACCAGCGGGGGGATCGGGGAG. Translation: CASSLTSGGIGE. The full CDR3 protein is CASSLTSGGIGELFF.

This clone was counted ten times or more. The read terminates 3 residues before the CDR3 end, so the remaining end is supplied by the germline J gene. The chain has TRBV7-9 and TRBJ1-5, with D maybe TRBD1 (6 bases). Germline lookup yields CDR1 SEHNR and CDR2 FQNEAQ (reference sequence). Trimming left V 5 bases short and J 5 bases short, with 16 bases between. This CDR3 has 15 residues. Partial CDR3 DNA: TGTGCCAGCAGCAACAGGGAGGGGAGACATCAGCCC. It is translated as CASSNREGRHQP. The whole CDR3 protein is CASSNREGRHQPQHF.